Listed below are T cell receptor beta chains from one sample, sequenced in a study of blood T cell repertoires in COVID-19. Using immunoSEQ multiplex PCR, the repertoire was profiled, and TCRdb retains in-frame clones only, with some absent. The sample consists of more than 90,000 clones, around 90% of them appearing once. The sample consisted of peripheral blood. These receptors all stem from a human donor in a cohort sampled during active COVID-19. The CDR3 runs from the conserved cysteine through the conserved F or W. A D gene is named only where the DNA matches it firmly. Expanded clones get a size class; other rows say once, few or many, or leave the size out.

cdr3_aa: CASGLVSATGVLSYEQYF
cdr3_nt: TGTGCTAGTGGTTTGGTGTCAGCGACAGGGGTATTGTCCTACGAGCAGTACTTC
v_call: TRBV12-5
clone_size: .
d_call: TRBD1
cdr3_length: 18
j_call: TRBJ2-7

cdr3_aa: CASSLQGSQGGYTF
cdr3_nt: TGTGCCAGCAGTTTACAGGGTAGCCAGGGCGGCTACACCTTC
v_call: TRBV6-4
clone_size: .
d_call: .
cdr3_length: 14
j_call: TRBJ1-2

cdr3_aa: CASSRETGLSYEQYF
cdr3_nt: TGTGCCAGCTCACGTGAGACAGGACTCTCCTACGAGCAGTACTTC
v_call: TRBV18
clone_size: .
d_call: .
cdr3_length: 15
j_call: TRBJ2-7

cdr3_aa: CSAVGEATTFSGANVLTF
cdr3_nt: TGCAGCGCGGTGGGGGAGGCTACGACCTTCTCTGGGGCCAACGTCCTGACTTTC
v_call: TRBV29-1
clone_size: .
d_call: .
cdr3_length: 18
j_call: TRBJ2-6

cdr3_aa: CASSLARGAKNIQYF
cdr3_nt: TGTGCCAGCAGCTTGGCCCGAGGGGCCAAAAACATTCAGTACTTC
v_call: TRBV5-4
clone_size: .
d_call: .
cdr3_length: 15
j_call: TRBJ2-4

cdr3_aa: CASSDFRVSYEQYF
cdr3_nt: TGTGCCAGCAGTGATTTCAGGGTTTCCTACGAGCAGTACTTC
v_call: TRBV2
clone_size: .
d_call: .
cdr3_length: 14
j_call: TRBJ2-7

cdr3_aa: CASSQVRGRHLNTEAFF
cdr3_nt: TGCGCCAGCAGCCAAGTTAGGGGAAGGCACCTGAACACTGAAGCTTTCTTT
v_call: TRBV4-1
clone_size: few
d_call: .
cdr3_length: 17
j_call: TRBJ1-1

cdr3_aa: CAWRASGSFSYGYTF
cdr3_nt: TGTGCCTGGAGGGCCTCCGGGTCCTTCTCGTATGGCTACACCTTC
v_call: TRBV30
clone_size: .
d_call: .
cdr3_length: 15
j_call: TRBJ1-2

cdr3_aa: CASSPRAHRGTGELFF
cdr3_nt: TGTGCCAGCAGCCCCCGGGCGCACAGGGGGACCGGGGAGCTGTTTTTT
v_call: TRBV7-8
clone_size: once
d_call: TRBD1
cdr3_length: 16
j_call: TRBJ2-2

cdr3_aa: CASSRLAGSPSTDTQYF
cdr3_nt: TGTGCCAGCAGTAGACTAGCGGGGAGCCCTAGCACAGATACGCAGTATTTT
v_call: TRBV7-9
clone_size: .
d_call: TRBD2
cdr3_length: 17
j_call: TRBJ2-3

cdr3_aa: CASSLGRQGWGTDTQYF
cdr3_nt: TGTGCCAGCAGCTTAGGAAGACAGGGATGGGGCACAGATACGCAGTATTTT
v_call: TRBV7-6
clone_size: .
d_call: TRBD1
cdr3_length: 17
j_call: TRBJ2-3

cdr3_aa: CASSPARSSPLHF
cdr3_nt: TGTGCCAGCAGCCCAGCAAGGAGCTCACCCCTCCACTTT
v_call: TRBV3-1/TRBV3-2
clone_size: .
d_call: .
cdr3_length: 13
j_call: TRBJ1-6

cdr3_aa: CASSYGGAGVGNEQFF
cdr3_nt: TGTGCCAGCAGTTACGGGGGAGCGGGAGTGGGTAATGAGCAGTTCTTC
v_call: TRBV6-2/TRBV6-3
clone_size: .
d_call: TRBD2
cdr3_length: 16
j_call: TRBJ2-1

cdr3_aa: CASSQNEGRGSGYTF
cdr3_nt: TGCGCCAGCAGCCAAAACGAAGGGCGCGGGAGTGGCTACACCTTC
v_call: TRBV4-1
clone_size: .
d_call: .
cdr3_length: 15
j_call: TRBJ1-2

cdr3_aa: CASSYSFQGPETQYF
cdr3_nt: TGTGCCAGCAGTTACAGTTTTCAGGGGCCTGAGACCCAGTACTTC
v_call: TRBV5-6
clone_size: once
d_call: .
cdr3_length: 15
j_call: TRBJ2-5

cdr3_aa: CASRNGLNYGYTF
cdr3_nt: TGTGCCAGTAGGAACGGACTGAACTATGGCTACACCTTC
v_call: TRBV19
clone_size: .
d_call: .
cdr3_length: 13
j_call: TRBJ1-2

cdr3_aa: CASSLQGAMNTEAFF
cdr3_nt: TGTGCCAGCAGTTTACAGGGGGCCATGAACACTGAAGCTTTCTTT
v_call: TRBV6-5
clone_size: .
d_call: TRBD1
cdr3_length: 15
j_call: TRBJ1-1

cdr3_aa: CASSLVSSYEQYF
cdr3_nt: TGTGCCAGCAGCTTGGTCAGCTCCTACGAGCAGTACTTC
v_call: TRBV5-4
clone_size: few
d_call: .
cdr3_length: 13
j_call: TRBJ2-7

cdr3_aa: CASSEAGTGGQPQHF
cdr3_nt: TGTGCCAGCAGCGAAGCCGGGACAGGGGGCCAGCCCCAGCATTTT
v_call: TRBV7-9
clone_size: .
d_call: TRBD1
cdr3_length: 15
j_call: TRBJ1-5

cdr3_aa: CSARRTGEGEQYF
cdr3_nt: TGCAGCGCCAGAAGGACAGGGGAGGGCGAGCAGTACTTC
v_call: TRBV29-1
clone_size: .
d_call: TRBD1
cdr3_length: 13
j_call: TRBJ2-7

cdr3_aa: CASSDEVRGSYNEQFF
cdr3_nt: TGTGCCAGCAGTGACGAGGTCAGGGGCAGCTACAATGAGCAGTTCTTC
v_call: TRBV6-4
clone_size: .
d_call: .
cdr3_length: 16
j_call: TRBJ2-1

cdr3_aa: CASSARPGARYEQYF
cdr3_nt: TGTGCCAGCAGCGCCCGCCCAGGGGCTCGGTACGAGCAGTACTTC
v_call: TRBV11-3
clone_size: .
d_call: .
cdr3_length: 15
j_call: TRBJ2-7

cdr3_aa: CASSYQAGPYEAFF
cdr3_nt: TGTGCCAGCAGTTACCAGGCAGGGCCCTATGAAGCTTTCTTT
v_call: TRBV6-5
clone_size: .
d_call: .
cdr3_length: 14
j_call: TRBJ1-1

cdr3_aa: CASSPGTGPNTGELFF
cdr3_nt: TGTGCCAGCTCACCAGGGACAGGCCCGAACACCGGGGAGCTGTTTTTT
v_call: TRBV18
clone_size: once
d_call: TRBD1
cdr3_length: 16
j_call: TRBJ2-2

cdr3_aa: CASSEVEETQYF
cdr3_nt: TGTGCCAGCAGTGAAGTCGAAGAGACCCAGTACTTC
v_call: TRBV6-1
clone_size: .
d_call: .
cdr3_length: 12
j_call: TRBJ2-5

cdr3_aa: CASSPPGDQPQHF
cdr3_nt: TGTGCCAGCAGCCCCCCGGGAGATCAGCCCCAGCATTTT
v_call: TRBV7-9
clone_size: few
d_call: .
cdr3_length: 13
j_call: TRBJ1-5

cdr3_aa: CASSYAGGYQETQYF
cdr3_nt: TGTGCCAGCAGTTACGCAGGGGGGTACCAAGAGACCCAGTACTTC
v_call: TRBV6-5
clone_size: .
d_call: .
cdr3_length: 15
j_call: TRBJ2-5

cdr3_aa: CSASRGGAAGGPSDTQYF
cdr3_nt: TGCAGTGCTAGTAGAGGTGGGGCAGCGGGGGGGCCCTCAGATACGCAGTATTTT
v_call: TRBV20-1
clone_size: .
d_call: TRBD2
cdr3_length: 18
j_call: TRBJ2-3

cdr3_aa: CASREEYGYTF
cdr3_nt: TGTGCCAGCAGAGAGGAGTATGGCTACACCTTC
v_call: TRBV6-6
clone_size: .
d_call: .
cdr3_length: 11
j_call: TRBJ1-2

cdr3_aa: CASKRGGGNTGELFF
cdr3_nt: TGTGCCAGCAAGAGAGGGGGCGGTAACACCGGGGAGCTGTTTTTT
v_call: TRBV3-1/TRBV3-2
clone_size: once
d_call: TRBD1
cdr3_length: 15
j_call: TRBJ2-2

cdr3_aa: CASSVQGLQPQHF
cdr3_nt: TGTGCCAGCAGTGTACAGGGTCTACAGCCCCAGCATTTT
v_call: TRBV2
clone_size: .
d_call: .
cdr3_length: 13
j_call: TRBJ1-5

cdr3_aa: CASSQGLAYYEQYF
cdr3_nt: TGTGCCAGCAGCCAAGGACTAGCGTACTACGAGCAGTACTTC
v_call: TRBV3-1/TRBV3-2
clone_size: .
d_call: TRBD2
cdr3_length: 14
j_call: TRBJ2-7

cdr3_aa: CASSLFVGGQETQYF
cdr3_nt: TGTGCCAGCAGCTTGTTCGTCGGCGGCCAAGAGACCCAGTACTTC
v_call: TRBV5-4
clone_size: .
d_call: .
cdr3_length: 15
j_call: TRBJ2-5

cdr3_aa: CASSPIGYNEQFF
cdr3_nt: TGTGCCAGCAGCCCGATCGGCTACAATGAGCAGTTCTTC
v_call: TRBV7-6
clone_size: .
d_call: .
cdr3_length: 13
j_call: TRBJ2-1

cdr3_aa: CASSEAQLPNYGYTF
cdr3_nt: TGTGCCAGCAGTGAGGCACAGTTGCCCAACTATGGCTACACCTTC
v_call: TRBV25-1
clone_size: .
d_call: .
cdr3_length: 15
j_call: TRBJ1-2

cdr3_aa: CASSYSTGQNTEAFF
cdr3_nt: TGTGCCAGCAGTTACTCTACGGGACAAAACACTGAAGCTTTCTTT
v_call: TRBV6-6
clone_size: .
d_call: .
cdr3_length: 15
j_call: TRBJ1-1

cdr3_aa: CASSPLRGQMNTEAFF
cdr3_nt: TGTGCCAGTAGTCCTCTCAGGGGCCAGATGAACACTGAAGCTTTCTTT
v_call: TRBV19
clone_size: .
d_call: .
cdr3_length: 16
j_call: TRBJ1-1